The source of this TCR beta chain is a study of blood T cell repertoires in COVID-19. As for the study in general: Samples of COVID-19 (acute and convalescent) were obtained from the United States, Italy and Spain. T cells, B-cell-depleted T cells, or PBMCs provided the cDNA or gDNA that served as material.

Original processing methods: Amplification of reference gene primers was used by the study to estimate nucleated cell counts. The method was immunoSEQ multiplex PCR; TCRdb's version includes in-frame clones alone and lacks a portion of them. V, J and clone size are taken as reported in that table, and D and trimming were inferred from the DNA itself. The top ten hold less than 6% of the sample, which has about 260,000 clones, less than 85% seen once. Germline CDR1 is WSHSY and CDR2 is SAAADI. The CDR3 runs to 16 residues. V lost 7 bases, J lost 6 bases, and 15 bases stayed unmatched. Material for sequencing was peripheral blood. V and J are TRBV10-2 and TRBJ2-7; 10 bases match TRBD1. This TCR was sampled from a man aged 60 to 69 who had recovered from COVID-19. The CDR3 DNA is TGCGCCAGCAATAACGACAAGGACAGGGGGATCGGCGAGCAGTACTTC. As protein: CASNNDKDRGIGEQYF.